This entry lists 8 T cell receptor beta chains sequenced from one sample in a study of cytomegalovirus exposure and HLA in healthy donors. PCR used 60 Vbeta primers and 13 Jbeta primers. The protocol was immunoSEQ multiplex PCR, while the TCRdb copy is restricted to in-frame clones and leaves out a portion. The sample lists 150,000 to 200,000 clones, around four fifths seen once, with 4.1% in the top ten. What was sequenced was PBMCs. These receptors were collected from a man aged 45 to 65 in good health and CMV-seropositive.

V usage is TRBV28 and J usage is TRBJ2-3, with 9 bases matching TRBD1. Germline loops: CDR1 MDHEN, CDR2 SYDVKM. J gave up 3 bases and V 10 bases, and 5 bases lay outside the gene matches. The CDR3 is 13 amino acids. The CDR3 protein is CANRDRATDTQYF. CDR3 sequence (DNA): TGTGCCAACCGGGACAGGGCGACAGATACGCAGTATTTT.

A single count supports this clone. The chain has TRBV7-3 and TRBJ2-3; D is possibly TRBD1 (6 bases). V lost 4 bases to trimming and J lost 1 base, with 15 bases between them. This CDR3 spans 16 amino acids. Per germline, CDR1 SGHTA and CDR2 FQGTGA. CDR3 in amino acids: CASSSDPRTGTDTQYF. In DNA, the CDR3 is TGTGCCAGCAGCTCCGACCCTCGGACAGGCACAGATACGCAGTATTTT.

The chain is built from TRBV4-2 and TRBJ1-4; maybe TRBD1 (6 bases). The CDR3 length is 14 residues. V dropped 4 bases and J dropped 2 bases, with 8 bases sitting between them. The germline gives CDR1 LGHNA, CDR2 YNFKEQ. The CDR3 DNA reads TGTGCCAGCAGCCCGACAGGTACTAATGAAAAACTGTTTTTT. Its translation is CASSPTGTNEKLFF.

The chain carries TRBV25-1 and TRBJ2-4; either TRBD1 or TRBD2 may fit D (6 bases each). The CDR3 spans 16 residues. V lost 8 bases to trimming and J lost 0 bases, with 17 bases between them. In germline, CDR1 is MGHDK, CDR2 SYGVNS. DNA of the CDR3: TGTGCCAGCTGTGGGGGGCAGGGGAAAGCCAAAAACATTCAGTACTTC. Residues: CASCGGQGKAKNIQYF.

This sequence joins TRBV7-9 and TRBJ1-5, with a tentative D call TRBD1 (5 bases). The CDR3 totals 15 residues. V lost 5 bases to trimming and J lost 1 base, with 12 bases between them. Germline CDR1 and CDR2: SEHNR and FQNEAQ (reference sequence). The CDR3 sequence is CASSPGDGSNQPQHF. CDR3 sequence (DNA): TGTGCCAGCAGCCCGGGGGACGGCAGCAATCAGCCCCAGCATTTT. Full variable domain (rest looked up from reference TRBV7-9 and TRBJ1-5): DTGVSQNPRHKITKRGQNVTFRCDPISEHNRLYWYRQTLGQGPEFLTYFQNEAQLEKSRLLSDRFSAERPKGSFSTLEIQRTEQGDSAMYLCASSPGDGSNQPQHFGDGTRLSIL.

The J gene is TRBJ2-5, the V gene TRBV28, with 7 bases matching TRBD1. The trim removed 4 bases at V and 5 bases at J, leaving 13 bases unmatched. This CDR3 region has 16 residues. In germline, CDR1 is MDHEN, CDR2 SYDVKM. The CDR3 reads CASSSLLTGWWETQYF. CDR3 DNA: TGTGCCAGCAGTTCTCTATTGACAGGGTGGTGGGAGACCCAGTACTTC.

In this sample, this clone turned up once. V usage is TRBV4-1 and J usage is TRBJ1-1; 11 nucleotides agree with TRBD1. The trim removed 6 bases at V and 2 bases at J, leaving 5 bases unmatched. The CDR3 has 15 residues. Germline V CDR1 and CDR2: MGHRA, YSYEKL. The CDR3 DNA reads TGCGCCAGCAGTCCAGGACAGGGGGCCAACACTGAAGCTTTCTTT. It specifies CASSPGQGANTEAFF.

The V gene is TRBV19, the J gene TRBJ1-1, with D unclear. Germline V gene data show CDR1 as LNHDA and CDR2 as SQIVND (reference sequence). There are 15 residues in the CDR3. V was shortened by 3 bases and J by 8 bases, with 19 bases between the two germline ends. The CDR3 is CASSIKGGSSIEAFF. The DNA of the CDR3 is TGTGCCAGTAGTATTAAGGGAGGATCCTCAATAGAAGCTTTCTTT.